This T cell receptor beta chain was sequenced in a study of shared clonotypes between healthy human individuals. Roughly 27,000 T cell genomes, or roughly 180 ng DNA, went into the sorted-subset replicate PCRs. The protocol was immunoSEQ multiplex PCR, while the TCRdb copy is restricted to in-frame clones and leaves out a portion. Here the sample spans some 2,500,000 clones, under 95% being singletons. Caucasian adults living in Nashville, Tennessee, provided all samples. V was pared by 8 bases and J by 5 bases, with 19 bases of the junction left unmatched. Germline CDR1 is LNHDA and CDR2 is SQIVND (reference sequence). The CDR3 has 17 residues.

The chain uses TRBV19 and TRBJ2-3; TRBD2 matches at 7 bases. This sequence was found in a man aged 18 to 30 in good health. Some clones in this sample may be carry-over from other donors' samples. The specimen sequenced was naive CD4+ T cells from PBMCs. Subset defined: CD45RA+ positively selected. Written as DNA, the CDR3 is TGTGCCAGTGTCTCCCGCGGGACCATAACGGGGGGAGATACGCAGTATTTT. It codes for CASVSRGTITGGDTQYF.